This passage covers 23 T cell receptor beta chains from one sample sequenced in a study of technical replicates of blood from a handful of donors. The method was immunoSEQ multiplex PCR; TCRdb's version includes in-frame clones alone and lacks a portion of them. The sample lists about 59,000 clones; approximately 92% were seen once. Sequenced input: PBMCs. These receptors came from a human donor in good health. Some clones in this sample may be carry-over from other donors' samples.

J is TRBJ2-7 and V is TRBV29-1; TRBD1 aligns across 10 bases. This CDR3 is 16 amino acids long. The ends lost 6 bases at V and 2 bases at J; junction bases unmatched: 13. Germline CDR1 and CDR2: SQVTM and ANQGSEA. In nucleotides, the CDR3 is TGCAGCGTCCCGGGGGTTCGGGACAGGGGAACCTACGAGCAGTACTTC. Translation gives CSVPGVRDRGTYEQYF.

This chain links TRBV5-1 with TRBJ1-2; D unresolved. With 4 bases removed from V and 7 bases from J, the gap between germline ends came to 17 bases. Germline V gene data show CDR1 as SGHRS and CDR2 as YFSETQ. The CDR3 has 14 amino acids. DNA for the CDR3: TGCGCCAGCAGCCCATCAGAGATTCCGGGTGGCTACACCTTC. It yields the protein CASSPSEIPGGYTF.

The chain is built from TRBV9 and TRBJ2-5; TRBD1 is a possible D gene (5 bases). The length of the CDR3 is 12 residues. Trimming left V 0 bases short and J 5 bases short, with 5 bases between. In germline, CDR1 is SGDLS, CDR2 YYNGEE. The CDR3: CASSVEGETQYF. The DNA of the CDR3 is TGTGCCAGCAGCGTAGAGGGGGAGACCCAGTACTTC.

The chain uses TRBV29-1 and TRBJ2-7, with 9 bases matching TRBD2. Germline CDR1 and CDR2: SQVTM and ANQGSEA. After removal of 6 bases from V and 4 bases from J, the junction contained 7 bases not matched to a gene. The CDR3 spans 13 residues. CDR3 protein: CSVIWTSAYEQYF. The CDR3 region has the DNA TGCAGCGTGATATGGACTAGCGCTTACGAGCAGTACTTC.

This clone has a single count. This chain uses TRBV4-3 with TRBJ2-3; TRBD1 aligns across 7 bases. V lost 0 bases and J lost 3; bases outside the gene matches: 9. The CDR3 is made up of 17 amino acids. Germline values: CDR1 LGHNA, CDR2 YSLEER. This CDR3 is CASSQDARGGWTDTQYF. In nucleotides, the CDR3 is TGCGCCAGCAGCCAAGACGCCCGAGGGGGCTGGACAGATACGCAGTATTTT.

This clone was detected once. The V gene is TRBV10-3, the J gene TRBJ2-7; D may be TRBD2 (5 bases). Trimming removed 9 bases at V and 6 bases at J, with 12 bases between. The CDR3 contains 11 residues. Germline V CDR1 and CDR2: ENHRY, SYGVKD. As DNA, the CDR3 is TGTGCCATTCGGGATGTCCTCGAGCAGTACTTC. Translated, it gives CAIRDVLEQYF.

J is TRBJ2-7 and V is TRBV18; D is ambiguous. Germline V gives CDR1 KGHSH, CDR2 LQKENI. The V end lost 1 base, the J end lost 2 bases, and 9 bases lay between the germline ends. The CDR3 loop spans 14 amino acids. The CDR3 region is CASSPQAGTYEQYF. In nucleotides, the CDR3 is TGTGCCAGCTCACCACAGGCAGGAACCTACGAGCAGTACTTC.

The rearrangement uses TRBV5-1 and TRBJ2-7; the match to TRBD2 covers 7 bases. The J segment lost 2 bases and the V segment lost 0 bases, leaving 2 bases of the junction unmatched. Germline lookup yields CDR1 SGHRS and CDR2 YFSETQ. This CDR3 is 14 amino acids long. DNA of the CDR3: TGCGCCAGCAGCTTGGGCGGGGGTCCCTACGAGCAGTACTTC. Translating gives CASSLGGGPYEQYF.

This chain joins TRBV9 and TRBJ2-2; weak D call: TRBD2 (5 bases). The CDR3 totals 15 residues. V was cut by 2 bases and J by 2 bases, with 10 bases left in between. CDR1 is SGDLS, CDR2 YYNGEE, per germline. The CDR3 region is CASSVGGLNTGELFF. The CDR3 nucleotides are TGTGCCAGCAGCGTCGGAGGCCTTAACACCGGGGAGCTGTTTTTT.

This CDR3 is CASSLGTRNEQFF. CDR3 sequence (DNA): TGTGCCAGCAGCTTGGGGACTCGGAATGAGCAGTTCTTC. This sequence joins TRBV7-3 and TRBJ2-1, with D possibly being TRBD2 (6 bases). CDR1 is SGHTA, CDR2 FQGTGA, per germline. The CDR3 extends over 13 amino acids. V dropped 3 bases and J dropped 7 bases, with 10 bases sitting between them.

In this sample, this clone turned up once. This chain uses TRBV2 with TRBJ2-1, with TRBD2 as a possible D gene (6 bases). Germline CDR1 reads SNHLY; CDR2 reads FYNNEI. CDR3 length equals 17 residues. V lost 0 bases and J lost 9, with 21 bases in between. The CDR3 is CASSEALLLDGGGEQFF. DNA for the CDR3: TGTGCCAGCAGTGAAGCGCTTCTGCTAGACGGGGGAGGTGAGCAGTTCTTC. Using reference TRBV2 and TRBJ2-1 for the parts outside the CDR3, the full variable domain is EPEVTQTPSHQVTQMGQEVILRCVPISNHLYFYWYRQILGQKVEFLVSFYNNEISEKSEIFDDQFSVERPDGSNFTLKIRSTKLEDSAMYFCASSEALLLDGGGEQFFGPGTRLTVL.

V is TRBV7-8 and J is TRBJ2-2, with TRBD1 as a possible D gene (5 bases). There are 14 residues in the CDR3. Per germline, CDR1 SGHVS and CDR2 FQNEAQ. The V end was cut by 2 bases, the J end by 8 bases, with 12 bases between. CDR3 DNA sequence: TGTGCCAGCAGCTTACGACAGCTAACTGGGGAGCTGTTTTTT. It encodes CASSLRQLTGELFF.

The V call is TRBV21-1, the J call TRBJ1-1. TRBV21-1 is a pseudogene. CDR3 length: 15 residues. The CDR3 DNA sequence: TGTGCCAGCACTCCCCGGGAATTAAGTCACACTGAAGCTTTCTTT. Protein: CASTPRELSHTEAFF.

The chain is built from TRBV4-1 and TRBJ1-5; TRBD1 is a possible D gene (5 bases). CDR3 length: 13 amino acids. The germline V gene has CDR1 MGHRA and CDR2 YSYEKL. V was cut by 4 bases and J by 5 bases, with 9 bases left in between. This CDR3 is CASSRTGDQPQHF. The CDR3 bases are TGCGCCAGCAGCCGGACGGGGGATCAGCCCCAGCATTTT.

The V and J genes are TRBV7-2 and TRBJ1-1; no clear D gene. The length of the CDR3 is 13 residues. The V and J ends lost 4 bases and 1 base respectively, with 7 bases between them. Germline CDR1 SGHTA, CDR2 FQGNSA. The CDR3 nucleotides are TGTGCCAGCAGCTGGAACAGGAACACTGAAGCTTTCTTT. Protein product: CASSWNRNTEAFF.

The CDR3 loop is CASSWKGLSGGVEQYF. CDR3 DNA: TGTGCCAGCAGCTGGAAGGGACTTTCCGGCGGTGTGGAGCAGTACTTC. The chain links TRBV7-9 to TRBJ2-7, with D maybe TRBD2 (6 bases). The CDR3 is 16 residues long. Trimming took off 4 bases at V and 7 bases at J, with 23 bases between the two ends. Germline lookup yields CDR1 SEHNR and CDR2 FQNEAQ (reference sequence).

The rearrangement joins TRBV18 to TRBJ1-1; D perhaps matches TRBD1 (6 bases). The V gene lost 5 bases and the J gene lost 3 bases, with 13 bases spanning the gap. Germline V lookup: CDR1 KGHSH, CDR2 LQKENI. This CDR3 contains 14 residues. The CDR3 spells CASSFGGGYTEAFF. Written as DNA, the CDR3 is TGTGCCAGCTCATTTGGGGGCGGGTACACTGAAGCTTTCTTT.

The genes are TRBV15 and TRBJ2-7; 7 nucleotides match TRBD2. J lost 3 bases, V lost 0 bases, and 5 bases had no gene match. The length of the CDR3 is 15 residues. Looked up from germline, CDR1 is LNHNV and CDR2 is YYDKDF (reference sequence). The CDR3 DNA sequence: TGTGCCACCAGCAGAGATCGTGGGAGGGGCTACGAGCAGTACTTC. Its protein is CATSRDRGRGYEQYF.

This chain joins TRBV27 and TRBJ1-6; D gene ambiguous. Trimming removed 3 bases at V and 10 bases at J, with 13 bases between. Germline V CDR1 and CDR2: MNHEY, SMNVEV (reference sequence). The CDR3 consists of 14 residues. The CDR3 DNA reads TGTGCCAGCAGTTTTAGCCTGAGTGGCTCACCCCTCCACTTT. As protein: CASSFSLSGSPLHF.

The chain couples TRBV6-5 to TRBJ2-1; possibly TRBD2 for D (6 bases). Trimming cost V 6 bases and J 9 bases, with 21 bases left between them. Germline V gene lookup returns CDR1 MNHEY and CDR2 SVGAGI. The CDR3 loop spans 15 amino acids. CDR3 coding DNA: TGTGCCAGCAGACCCCGTCCCGGGACCGGGAGTGAGCAGTTCTTC. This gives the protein CASRPRPGTGSEQFF.

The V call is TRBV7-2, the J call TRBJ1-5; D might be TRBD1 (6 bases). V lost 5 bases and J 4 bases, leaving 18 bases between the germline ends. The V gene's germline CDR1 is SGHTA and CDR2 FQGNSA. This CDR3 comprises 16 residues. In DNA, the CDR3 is TGTGCCAGCAGCCCAGAAGGACAGAGGGGAAATCAGCCCCAGCATTTT. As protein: CASSPEGQRGNQPQHF.

Written as DNA, the CDR3 is TGTGCCAGCAGCCACTCCCAGGGCCCTGGAAACACCATATATTTT. Translated: CASSHSQGPGNTIYF. The chain is built from TRBV4-2 and TRBJ1-3; maybe TRBD1 (5 bases). Germline CDR1 and CDR2: LGHNA and YNFKEQ. V lost 3 bases, J lost 2 bases, and 11 bases lay in between. The CDR3 runs to 15 residues.

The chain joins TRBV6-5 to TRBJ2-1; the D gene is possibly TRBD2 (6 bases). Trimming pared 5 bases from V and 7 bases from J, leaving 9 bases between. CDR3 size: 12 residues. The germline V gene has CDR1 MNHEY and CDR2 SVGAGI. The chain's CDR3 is CASSPGGNEQFF. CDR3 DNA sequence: TGTGCCAGCAGTCCCGGAGGGAATGAGCAGTTCTTC.